This T cell receptor (beta chain) was profiled in a study of technical replicates of blood from several donors. Unmatched junction bases numbered 5, after V lost 1 base and J lost 3 bases. The CDR3 length is 15 residues. The germline V gene encodes CDR1 SGHNT and CDR2 YENEEA. The method was immunoSEQ multiplex PCR; TCRdb's version includes in-frame clones alone and lacks a portion of them. The repertoire includes tens of thousands of clones, roughly 95% of them detected once, and around 0.24% sits in the top ten. Sequencing used T cells isolated from PBMCs. The V and J genes are TRBV11-3 and TRBJ1-1; 7 bases agree with TRBD1. The origin of this receptor is a human donor in good health. The CDR3: CASSLGGGYDTEAFF. The CDR3 region has the DNA TGTGCCAGCAGCTTAGGAGGGGGCTATGACACTGAAGCTTTCTTT.